The rows below give T cell receptor beta chains drawn from one sample of a study of CD8 T cells in Susac syndrome. TCRdb reanalysed the immunoSEQ multiplex PCR reads using MiXCR and keeps one entry per CDR3 protein. The sample has roughly 130,000 distinct CDR3 sequences, around 96% seen once. Sequenced input: CD4+ T cells from PBMCs. These receptors were taken from a human donor in good health. Each CDR3 is given with its conserved first and last residue. D genes are given only for firm matches. Expanded clones get a size class; other rows say once, few or many, or leave the size out.

cdr3_nt,cdr3_aa,d_call,v_call,cdr3_length,clone_size,j_call
TGTGCCACCAGCCCCCCGGGTGCGTTAAGCTCTCATACGCAGTATTTT,CATSPPGALSSHTQYF,NA,TRBV15,16,NA,TRBJ2-3
TGCAGTGCTATGAAGGGTCACACACCACAAGAGACCCAGTACTTC,CSAMKGHTPQETQYF,NA,TRBV20-1,15,NA,TRBJ2-5
TGCGCCAGCAGCTTCGGGGTACTAGCGGGGGCCGGGGAGACCCAGTACTTC,CASSFGVLAGAGETQYF,TRBD2,TRBV5-1,17,NA,TRBJ2-5
TGTGCCAGCAGCTCGTACTCGGGACGGAACACTGAAGCTTTCTTT,CASSSYSGRNTEAFF,NA,TRBV7-2,15,NA,TRBJ1-1
TGTGCCAGCAGCCCTCGGAGGGGGCGGTCTGGGGCCAACGTCCTGACTTTC,CASSPRRGRSGANVLTF,NA,TRBV28,17,NA,TRBJ2-6
TGTGCCAGTAGTATCAGGAGGGGTGGCAATCAGCCCCAGCATTTT,CASSIRRGGNQPQHF,NA,TRBV19,15,NA,TRBJ1-5
TGTGCCAGCAGCTCGAGCGGGAGGGCCAACAATGAGCAGTTCTTC,CASSSSGRANNEQFF,TRBD2,TRBV3-1,15,NA,TRBJ2-1
TGTGCCACCAGTGATGTGGGGGGGGAAGCTTTCTTT,CATSDVGGEAFF,NA,TRBV24-1,12,NA,TRBJ1-1
TGTGCCAGCCAAGGGACAGGGGGAGCCGAGCAGTACTTC,CASQGTGGAEQYF,TRBD1,TRBV2,13,NA,TRBJ2-7
TGTGCCAGCTCACGGACAGGGGGCGATACCAATGAGCAGTTCTTC,CASSRTGGDTNEQFF,TRBD1,TRBV18,15,NA,TRBJ2-1
TGTGCCAGGGGCTCCAAGCGGGATGTCAAAAACATTCAGTACTTC,CARGSKRDVKNIQYF,TRBD2,TRBV7-9,15,NA,TRBJ2-4
TGCGCCAGCAGTCCGACTAGCGCCTACAATGAGCAGTTCTTC,CASSPTSAYNEQFF,TRBD2,TRBV5-1,14,NA,TRBJ2-1
TGTGCCAGCAGCTTAGTGTTGGGTCCCGAGGGCAGGCAGTACTTC,CASSLVLGPEGRQYF,NA,TRBV7-2,15,NA,TRBJ2-7
TGTGCCAGCAGCCACAGGGGGCTTGCAACTAATGAAAAACTGTTTTTT,CASSHRGLATNEKLFF,TRBD1,TRBV3-1,16,NA,TRBJ1-4
TGTGCCAGCTCACCAACCGGAGCGGGTGGTGAGCAGTTCTTC,CASSPTGAGGEQFF,NA,TRBV18,14,NA,TRBJ2-1
TGTGCCAGCAGTTACCCCGGGACTAGTTTTTTCTTC,CASSYPGTSFFF,TRBD2,TRBV6-2/TRBV6-3,12,NA,TRBJ2-1
TGTGCCAGCGGACAGGGGCGCCAGCCCCAGCATTTT,CASGQGRQPQHF,TRBD1,TRBV6-5,12,NA,TRBJ1-5
TGTGCCAGCAGACCGGGACTAGCGGCAAACAATGAGCAGTTCTTC,CASRPGLAANNEQFF,TRBD2,TRBV3-1,15,NA,TRBJ2-1
TGTGCCAGCACCGGGACCCTAAATCAGCCCCAGCATTTT,CASTGTLNQPQHF,NA,TRBV28,13,NA,TRBJ1-5
TGTGCCAGCAGCTTAACGGACCAATATGGCTACACCTTC,CASSLTDQYGYTF,NA,TRBV3-1,13,NA,TRBJ1-2
TGCAGTGCTCCCAGAGAGGCCTGGCGGGAGGGGGCCGAGCAGTACTTC,CSAPREAWREGAEQYF,TRBD2,TRBV20-1,16,once,TRBJ2-7
TGTGCCAGCAGTCCGATTGGCGGGAGGGGATTGGAGACCCAGTACTTC,CASSPIGGRGLETQYF,TRBD2,TRBV12-3/TRBV12-4,16,NA,TRBJ2-5
TGTGCCAGCAGCTCGGGGCGACAGGCCACGCTTGAAGCTTTCTTT,CASSSGRQATLEAFF,NA,TRBV7-2,15,NA,TRBJ1-1
TGTGCCAGCAGCCAAGCCGGGACAGGGGGCTCGGGCAATCAGCCCCAGCATTTT,CASSQAGTGGSGNQPQHF,TRBD1,TRBV3-1,18,NA,TRBJ1-5
TGTGCCAGCAGCCGTGGGACAGCAGATTCACCCCTCCACTTT,CASSRGTADSPLHF,TRBD1,TRBV13,14,NA,TRBJ1-6
TGTGCCAGCAGTGATGGCTATGGCTACACCTTC,CASSDGYGYTF,NA,TRBV25-1,11,NA,TRBJ1-2
TGTGCCAGCAGTCTCATGAGCGGGAGAGGGGTAGAGACCCAGTACTTC,CASSLMSGRGVETQYF,TRBD2,TRBV28,16,NA,TRBJ2-5
TGTGCCAGCAGCTTAGCGAGAAGCGGGAGAGGGGGTGTTGTGGACGAGCAGTACTTC,CASSLARSGRGGVVDEQYF,TRBD2,TRBV7-2,19,once,TRBJ2-7
TGTGCCAGCAGTGAATATATGGGGAGAGGGACGGGTTTCCAAGAGACCCAGTACTTC,CASSEYMGRGTGFQETQYF,NA,TRBV25-1,19,NA,TRBJ2-5
TGTGCCAGCAGTAAAGAGGGGGCCTCTAGTACGCAGTATTTT,CASSKEGASSTQYF,TRBD1,TRBV6-4,14,NA,TRBJ2-3